These 10 T cell receptor beta chains share one sample of origin, sequenced in a study of blood T cell repertoires in COVID-19 (dated by TCRdb to about 2020). Library preparation employed the immunoSEQ multiplex PCR assay. In its TCRdb copy, this immuneACCESS table keeps in-frame sequences only and misses some clones. Where compared with another copy, unresolved V genes explain less than half of these, and the others have no known cause. A total of approximately 30,000 clones appear in this sample, more than 80% of them only once. The top ten clones comprise approximately 0.51% of the sample. The sequenced sample was peripheral blood. All receptors derive from a woman in her thirties or forties with active or convalescent COVID-19.

The chain joins TRBV30 to TRBJ1-6; 12 bases agree with TRBD1. In germline, CDR1 is GTSNPN, CDR2 SVGIG (reference sequence). The V and J ends lost 8 bases and 6 bases, in that order; junction bases with no gene match: 8. The CDR3 totals 15 residues. The DNA of the CDR3 is TGTGCCGTCCGGGACAGGGGGCTGGTTAATTCACCCCTCCACTTT. Translating it yields CAVRDRGLVNSPLHF.

This clone was counted once. V and J are TRBV5-6 and TRBJ2-5; 10 bases agree with TRBD2. From germline, CDR1 is SGHDT and CDR2 YYEEEE. Trimming took 5 bases from V and 2 from J; bases not matched to a gene: 6. This CDR3 spans 15 amino acids. The CDR3 region is CASRPLAGPQETQYF. In DNA form, the CDR3 reads TGTGCCAGCAGACCACTAGCGGGACCACAAGAGACCCAGTACTTC.

This CDR3 reads CASSYSAGDYEQFF. The DNA of the CDR3 is TGTGCCAGCAGTTACTCTGCGGGGGACTATGAGCAGTTCTTC. The chain has TRBV6-6 and TRBJ2-1; 7 positions match TRBD2. This CDR3 contains 14 residues. Germline CDR1 and CDR2: MNHNY and SVGAGI (reference sequence). The J segment lost 8 bases and the V segment lost 0 bases, leaving 4 bases of the junction unmatched.

This chain uses TRBV7-2 with TRBJ2-1; TRBD1 agrees at 8 bases. Per germline, CDR1 SGHTA and CDR2 FQGNSA. Trimming took 4 bases from V and 3 from J; bases not matched to a gene: 11. The CDR3 consists of 17 residues. In DNA, the CDR3 is TGTGCCAGCAGCTCTACTCCCGGGACAGGACTCTACAATGAGCAGTTCTTC. Translating gives CASSSTPGTGLYNEQFF.

The V gene is TRBV7-2, the J gene TRBJ1-2; D is possibly TRBD1 (6 bases). This CDR3 comprises 13 residues. The germline V gene has CDR1 SGHTA and CDR2 FQGNSA. The V and J ends lost 5 bases and 10 bases respectively, with 17 bases between them. CDR3 sequence reads: CASSIRQARDYTF. The CDR3 DNA sequence: TGTGCCAGCAGCATACGACAGGCGCGTGACTACACCTTC. Together with reference TRBV7-2 and TRBJ1-2, the CDR3 gives the full variable domain: GAGVSQSPSNKVTEKGKDVELRCDPISGHTALYWYRQSLGQGLEFLIYFQGNSAPDKSGLPSDRFSAERTGGSVSTLTIQRTQQEDSAVYLCASSIRQARDYTFGSGTRLTVV.

The genes are TRBV12-5 and TRBJ2-2, with a tentative D call TRBD2 (6 bases). The ends were cut back, 6 bases at V and 3 bases at J, with 17 bases in the middle. The CDR3 runs 16 residues. The germline V gene has CDR1 LGHNT and CDR2 FRNRAP. CDR3 region: CASGPPGTQDTGELFF. The CDR3 nucleotides are TGTGCTAGTGGCCCTCCCGGGACTCAGGACACCGGGGAGCTGTTTTTT.

The CDR3 spells CASSQESRSLLRNTEAFF. CDR3 coding DNA: TGCGCCAGCAGCCAAGAATCGAGAAGCCTACTTAGGAACACTGAAGCTTTCTTT. The J gene is TRBJ1-1, the V gene TRBV4-3; no clear D gene. Germline V gives CDR1 LGHNA, CDR2 YSLEER. CDR3 length: 18 amino acids. V was trimmed by 0 bases and J by 1 base, leaving 18 bases between them.

A word on this clone: Other nucleotide sequences from this sample produce the same CDR3. This chain joins TRBV7-2 and TRBJ2-3, with 9 bases matching TRBD1. Germline V lookup: CDR1 SGHTA, CDR2 FQGNSA. The V segment lost 5 bases and the J segment 2 bases; nucleotides outside the gene matches: 5. The CDR3 is 15 residues long. The CDR3 DNA sequence: TGTGCCAGCAGCCCTGACAGGGGGTTCACAGATACGCAGTATTTT. This translates into CASSPDRGFTDTQYF.

The chain recombines TRBV14 with TRBJ2-1, with 12 bases lining up with TRBD2. The CDR3 covers 18 residues. The ends lost 0 bases at V and 7 bases at J; junction bases unmatched: 10. Per germline, CDR1 SGHDN and CDR2 FVKESK. The CDR3: CASSQDPPGLAGRNEQFF. The CDR3 bases are TGTGCCAGCAGCCAAGATCCCCCTGGACTAGCGGGAAGGAATGAGCAGTTCTTC. The whole variable domain, filled in from reference TRBV14 and TRBJ2-1, reads EAGVTQFPSHSVIEKGQTVTLRCDPISGHDNLYWYRRVMGKEIKFLLHFVKESKQDESGMPNNRFLAERTGGTYSTLKVQPAELEDSGVYFCASSQDPPGLAGRNEQFFGPGTRLTVL.

V and J are TRBV7-8 and TRBJ2-2; D is perhaps TRBD1 (6 bases). Germline V gene sequence: CDR1 SGHVS, CDR2 FQNEAQ. This CDR3 is 16 amino acids long. Trimming pared 5 bases from V and 1 base from J, leaving 14 bases between. This chain's CDR3 is CASSPVGQKNTGELFF. In DNA, the CDR3 is TGTGCCAGCAGCCCAGTCGGACAGAAGAACACCGGGGAGCTGTTTTTT.